Reported below is one TCR beta chain. What it recognizes is unknown. Primers used in a second PCR of roughly 7 to 11 cycles were a sample-barcoded 5' primer and a J-beta primer mix. MiXCR, applied by TCRdb to the 5' RACE reads, yields one record per CDR3 protein. The sample records roughly 830,000 distinct CDR3 sequences, about 59% being singletons. The source of the sample is a study of blood T cells in healthy people across ages. Study summary: Using template switching, researchers captured about one barcoded beta molecule for each two T cells.

General study findings and limits: Among T cells, TCR beta diversity per million cells dropped roughly linearly as age rose.

Sequenced input: blood. This sequence originates from a man aged 25-40 years in good health.

This CDR3 reads CSAHRGDSAYNEQFF. The CDR3 nucleotides are TGCAGTGCGCACAGGGGTGATAGCGCCTACAATGAGCAGTTCTTC. The gene calls are TRBV20-1 and TRBJ2-1; 7 bases fit TRBD1. Germline-derived CDR1 and CDR2 are DFQATT and SNEGSKA (reference sequence). V lost 6 bases, J lost 2 bases, and 10 bases stayed unmatched. This CDR3 has 15 amino acids.